This T cell receptor beta chain derives from a study of CD8 T cells in Susac syndrome. Study conclusions and caveats: The study's TCR sequencing and HLA analysis drew on a certain number of individuals. That number was acknowledged as relatively small.

The authors sequenced TCR beta from blood CD8+ and CD4+ T cells. Germline loops: CDR1 KGHDR, CDR2 SFDVKD. The V and J ends lost 0 bases and 3 bases respectively, with 3 bases between them. The CDR3 spans 13 residues. On this clonotype itself: Its target is not known.

The RNA input was roughly 0.45 to 1 ug, and it was reverse transcribed with random hexamers. By means of immunoSEQ multiplex PCR, TCR beta CDR3 spanning 54 Vbeta and 13 Jbeta underwent amplification. One entry per CDR3 protein, called by TCRdb with MiXCR from the immunoSEQ multiplex PCR reads. The sample includes 190,000 or so distinct CDR3 sequences, 85% to 95% of them seen just once. The chain recombines TRBV24-1 with TRBJ2-3; no clear D. The sample consisted of CD4+ T cells from PBMCs. This sequence originates from a human donor with multiple sclerosis. The CDR3 region has the DNA TGTGCCACCAGTGATTTGTTTACAGATACGCAGTATTTT. This encodes CATSDLFTDTQYF.